The clone carrying this T cell receptor (beta chain) was observed a single time. Germline CDR1 is SGDLS and CDR2 is YYNGEE. V was shortened by 0 bases and J by 4 bases, with 10 bases between the two germline ends. The length of the CDR3 is 14 residues. The sample originates from a study of CD8+CD57+ T cells in acquired aplastic anemia. Researchers used genomic DNA as the template to profile TCR beta VDJ and CDR3. TCRdb re-called the reads with MiXCR, one entry per CDR3 protein. The sample records some 210,000 distinct CDR3 sequences, roughly 57% being singletons. The sequenced sample consisted of sorted CD4+, CD8+, or CD8+CD57+ T cells (not recorded which) from PBMCs. This receptor was taken from a human donor in good health. The chain combines TRBV9 with TRBJ1-1; D call uncertain. For the CDR3, the DNA is TGTGCCAGCAGCGTAGTTAGGGCGAGCACTGAAGCTTTCTTT. Translating gives CASSVVRASTEAFF.